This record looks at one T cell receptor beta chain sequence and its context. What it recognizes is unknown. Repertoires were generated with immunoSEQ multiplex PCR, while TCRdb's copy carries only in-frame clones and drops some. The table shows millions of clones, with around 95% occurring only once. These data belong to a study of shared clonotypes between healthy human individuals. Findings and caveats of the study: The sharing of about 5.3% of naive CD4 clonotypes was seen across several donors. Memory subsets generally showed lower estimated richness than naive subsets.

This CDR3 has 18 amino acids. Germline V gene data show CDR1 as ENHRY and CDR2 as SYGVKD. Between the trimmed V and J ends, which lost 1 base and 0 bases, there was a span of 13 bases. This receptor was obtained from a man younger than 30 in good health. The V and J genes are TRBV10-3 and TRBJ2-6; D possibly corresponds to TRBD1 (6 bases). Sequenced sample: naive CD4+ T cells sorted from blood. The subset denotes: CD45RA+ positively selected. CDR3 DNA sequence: TGTGCCATCAGTGAGTTAGGGGCAGGGGACTCTGGGGCCAACGTCCTGACTTTC. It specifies CAISELGAGDSGANVLTF.